These 16 T cell receptor beta chains came from one sample sequenced in a study of blood T cells in healthy people across ages (dated by TCRdb to 2013 to 2016). Libraries were prepared through 5' RACE. Sequencing used an Illumina HiSeq 2500. The second PCR ran for roughly 6 to 11 cycles and used a J-beta primer mix along with a sample-barcoded 5' primer. TCRdb trimmed public reads at Q25 via fastp, called clones via MiXCR and kept in-frame beta chains. Identical CDR3 proteins give one entry, which carries the most common genes and DNA. This sample is represented by 600,000 to 1,000,000 distinct CDR3 sequences; roughly 64% of them were singletons. 20% to 25% of the sample belongs to the ten largest clones. The sample taken for sequencing was blood. The receptor set was obtained from a young man in good health.

The gene calls are TRBV6-6 and TRBJ2-7; D unclear. V was cut by 2 bases and J by 6 bases, with 8 bases left in between. Germline-derived CDR1 and CDR2 are MNHNY and SVGAGI (reference sequence). There are 12 residues in the CDR3. The CDR3 coding sequence is TGTGCCAGCAGTTACCCGGCTGGCGAGCAGTACTTC. It is translated as CASSYPAGEQYF.

This clonotype was detected ten times or more. The chain joins TRBV6-1 to TRBJ2-1; the D gene could be TRBD1 or TRBD2 (5 bases each). V lost 1 base and J 7 bases, leaving 11 bases between the germline ends. The CDR3 covers 14 residues. The germline CDR1 and CDR2 sequences are MNHNS and SASEGT. Written as DNA, the CDR3 is TGTGCCAGCAGTGAAGGGGACCCCTCAAATGAGCAGTTCTTC. Amino acid sequence: CASSEGDPSNEQFF.

This clonotype was seen a handful of times. The CDR3: CSAPSRDLLRSEQYF. Here the CDR3 DNA reads TGCAGTGCGCCAAGTCGGGATTTGTTACGGAGCGAGCAGTACTTC. V is TRBV20-1 and J is TRBJ2-4; tentative D call: TRBD2 (5 bases). TRBJ2-7 matches the DNA end more closely, so the J call is doubtful. Germline V gene lookup returns CDR1 DFQATT and CDR2 SNEGSKA (reference sequence). The CDR3 sequence is 15 residues long.

Only one count was recorded for this clonotype. The J gene is TRBJ2-5, the V gene TRBV12-3 or TRBV12-4, with 9 bases aligning to TRBD1. V shed 6 bases and J 5 bases; nucleotides not matched to a gene: 10. The CDR3 is 15 residues long. Here the CDR3 DNA reads TGTGCCAGCAGCCGGAACAGGGGGCAGGGGGAGACCCAGTACTTC. Protein product: CASSRNRGQGETQYF.

This clonotype was counted between two and nine times. This sequence joins TRBV20-1 and TRBJ1-2, with TRBD1 as a possible D gene (6 bases). This CDR3 comprises 13 residues. From germline, CDR1 is DFQATT and CDR2 SNEGSKA (reference sequence). Trimming removed 5 bases from V and 0 bases from J, with 10 bases in between. CDR3 residues: CSAADRANYGYTF. DNA for the CDR3: TGCAGTGCTGCGGACAGAGCTAACTATGGCTACACCTTC.

This sequence joins TRBV20-1 and TRBJ2-3; 12 bases fit TRBD2. Looked up from germline, CDR1 is DFQATT and CDR2 is SNEGSKA (reference sequence). With V trimmed by 0 bases and J by 3 bases, 16 bases remained unmatched. This CDR3 is built from 20 residues. CDR3 loop: CSARDPPGLAGSAVTDTQYF. The CDR3 nucleotides read TGCAGTGCTAGAGATCCCCCGGGACTAGCGGGTTCAGCCGTTACAGATACGCAGTATTTT.

The chain links TRBV12-3 or TRBV12-4 to TRBJ2-1; TRBD1 aligns across 11 bases. V was pared by 3 bases and J by 6 bases, with 4 bases of the junction left unmatched. The CDR3 contains 15 residues. In DNA, the CDR3 is TGTGCCAGCAGTTTTGGGGACAGGGGGTCCAATGAGCAGTTCTTC. This encodes CASSFGDRGSNEQFF.

The J gene is TRBJ2-1, the V gene TRBV7-9, with no clear D. Germline loops: CDR1 SEHNR, CDR2 FQNEAQ (reference sequence). The CDR3 has 16 amino acids. The V gene lost 5 bases and the J gene lost 2 bases, with 16 bases spanning the gap. CDR3 sequence (DNA): TGTGCCAGCAGCCCCAAGGACCAGATACCCTACAATGAGCAGTTCTTC. This encodes CASSPKDQIPYNEQFF.

This clonotype is a singleton in its sample. This chain joins TRBV7-9 and TRBJ1-1; D unclear. The V and J ends lost 2 bases and 9 bases respectively, with 10 bases between them. The CDR3 has 12 amino acids. Germline values: CDR1 SEHNR, CDR2 FQNEAQ (reference sequence). CDR3 sequence: CASSLTVEKAFF. The CDR3 DNA reads TGTGCCAGCAGCTTAACAGTAGAGAAAGCTTTCTTT. The full variable domain, completed using reference TRBV7-9 and TRBJ1-1, is DTGVSQNPRHKITKRGQNVTFRCDPISEHNRLYWYRQTLGQGPEFLTYFQNEAQLEKSRLLSDRFSAERPKGSFSTLEIQRTEQGDSAMYLCASSLTVEKAFFGQGTRLTVV.

As regards this clonotype: One end of the junction does not line up with germline, which may come from a read error. V gene TRBV7-2 combines with J gene TRBJ2-4; D is possibly TRBD2 (5 bases). CDR1 is SGHTA and CDR2 is FQGNSA in the germline V gene. CDR3 length equals 14 residues. DNA for the CDR3: TGTGCCAGCAGCGTAGCGTGGGGTGGGAACATTCAGTACTTC. It yields the protein CASSVAWGGNIQYF.

This clonotype has more than one count but fewer than ten. The chain uses TRBV10-3 and TRBJ2-3; 9 bases agree with TRBD1. Per germline, CDR1 ENHRY and CDR2 SYGVKD. CDR3 length: 17 residues. Germline trimming cut 6 bases from V and 4 bases from J; bases unmatched to any gene: 14. CDR3 nucleotide sequence: TGTGCCATCAGCGCGATACCGGGACAGGGTTCTTCAGATACGCAGTATTTT. This translates into CAISAIPGQGSSDTQYF.

This chain uses TRBV3-1 with TRBJ2-3; D is undetermined. Germline V gene sequence: CDR1 LGHDT, CDR2 YNNKEL (reference sequence). There are 14 residues in the CDR3. V lost 0 bases and J lost 4, with 8 bases in between. The CDR3: CASSQEDLSDTQYF. DNA for the CDR3: TGTGCCAGCAGCCAAGAGGATCTCTCAGATACGCAGTATTTT.

This clonotype was counted a few times. This chain uses TRBV12-3 or TRBV12-4 with TRBJ2-5, with D maybe TRBD1 (6 bases). This CDR3 spans 12 amino acids. Trimming shortened V by 5 bases and J by 11 bases, and 15 bases separated the two germline ends. DNA of the CDR3: TGTGCCAGCAGTATACAGGGCTGGGAGCAGTACTTC. It codes for CASSIQGWEQYF.

The chain employs TRBV5-1 and TRBJ2-3; D might be TRBD2 (7 bases). The V gene lost 0 bases and the J gene lost 1 base, with 15 bases spanning the gap. This CDR3 has 17 residues. Looked up from germline, CDR1 is SGHRS and CDR2 is YFSETQ. The CDR3 DNA follows: TGCGCCAGCAGCTTGGGAGTCGGGCGGGGGCGCACAGATACGCAGTATTTT. As protein: CASSLGVGRGRTDTQYF.

Only a few counts were recorded for this clonotype. V usage is TRBV3-1 and J usage is TRBJ2-7; TRBD2 matches at 9 bases. The CDR3 runs to 15 residues. Looked up from germline, CDR1 is LGHDT and CDR2 is YNNKEL (reference sequence). The ends lost 4 bases at V and 3 bases at J; junction bases unmatched: 7. The CDR3 DNA reads TGTGCCAGCAGCCCCATGAGCGGGAGGCTCTACGAGCAGTACTTC. It yields the protein CASSPMSGRLYEQYF.

In its sample, this clonotype was seen a few times. The chain combines TRBV5-1 with TRBJ1-2, with D possibly TRBD1 on 6 matching bases. The CDR3 loop spans 13 amino acids. In germline, CDR1 is SGHRS, CDR2 YFSETQ. Trimming left V 4 bases short and J 3 bases short, with 10 bases between. CDR3 DNA: TGCGCCAGCAGCAGGACAGCGGACTATGGCTACACCTTC. Translation gives CASSRTADYGYTF.